This TCR beta chain derives from a study of blood T cell repertoires in COVID-19. On the study more broadly: From the United States, Italy and Spain came samples of acute and convalescent COVID-19. Sources were T cells, B-cell-depleted T cells, or PBMCs; the material itself was cDNA or gDNA.

Trimming removed 6 bases from V and 1 base from J; junction bases left unmatched: 5. The CDR3 sequence is 15 residues long. Germline CDR1 reads MDHEN; CDR2 reads SYDVKM. Clones were read by immunoSEQ multiplex PCR, and TCRdb kept only the in-frame ones, dropping some. The repertoire has approximately 150,000 clones, around 83% of them found once; the top ten carry over 10%. The J gene is TRBJ2-2, the V gene TRBV28, with 7 bases matching TRBD1. The sample taken for sequencing was peripheral blood. This TCR was recovered from a man aged 70 or older who had recovered from COVID-19. CDR3 bases: TGTGCCAGCAGAAGACAGGGCGTGAACACCGGGGAGCTGTTTTTT. Amino acids: CASRRQGVNTGELFF.